The 14 T cell receptor beta chains given below trace back to one sample, sequenced in a study of blood T cell repertoires in COVID-19. The repertoire was sequenced with immunoSEQ multiplex PCR; TCRdb's copy has only in-frame clones and lacks some. The sample records roughly 300,000 clones, 80% to 90% being singletons. The specimen was PBMCs or T cells enriched from blood (not recorded which). The receptors here all came from a woman under 40 who had recovered from COVID-19.

This chain links TRBV5-1 with TRBJ2-3; maybe TRBD1 (5 bases). The V gene lost 2 bases and the J gene lost 3 bases, with 16 bases spanning the gap. The length of the CDR3 is 16 residues. The germline V gene has CDR1 SGHRS and CDR2 YFSETQ. CDR3 amino acids: CASSFRAQGTTDTQYF. In nucleotides, the CDR3 is TGCGCCAGCAGCTTCCGAGCCCAGGGAACTACAGATACGCAGTATTTT.

The chain combines TRBV6-5 with TRBJ1-2, with TRBD1 matching 7 bases. Germline CDR1 is MNHEY and CDR2 is SVGAGI. The CDR3 length is 15 residues. V lost 4 bases and J lost 5; bases outside the gene matches: 10. Here the CDR3 DNA reads TGTGCCAGCAGTTCCGTCAGGGACAGCCAATATGGCTACACCTTC. Residues: CASSSVRDSQYGYTF.

The table lists this clone with a count of one. The chain links TRBV7-3 to TRBJ1-1; unclear D gene. This CDR3 has 15 amino acids. V was cut by 3 bases and J by 1 base, with 12 bases left in between. CDR1 and CDR2 from the germline V gene are SGHTA and FQGTGA. CDR3: CASSLSLGENTEAFF. The CDR3 nucleotides read TGTGCCAGCAGCTTGTCTCTCGGGGAGAACACTGAAGCTTTCTTT. Full variable domain (remainder filled in from reference TRBV7-3 and TRBJ1-1): GAGVSQTPSNKVTEKGKYVELRCDPISGHTALYWYRQSLGQGPEFLIYFQGTGAADDSGLPNDRFFAVRPEGSVSTLKIQRTERGDSAVYLCASSLSLGENTEAFFGQGTRLTVV.

The V call is TRBV12-3 or TRBV12-4, the J call TRBJ1-5; TRBD1 matches at 7 bases. After removal of 3 bases from V and 7 bases from J, the junction contained 0 bases not matched to a gene. The CDR3 has 12 residues. Here the CDR3 DNA reads TGTGCCAGCAGTTTCAGGGGGCAGCCCCAGCATTTT. Amino acid sequence: CASSFRGQPQHF.

This chain links TRBV5-5 with TRBJ2-7; no definite D call. Germline CDR1 SGHKS, CDR2 YYEKEE (reference sequence). The CDR3 covers 11 residues. V was clipped by 4 bases and J by 7 bases, with 9 bases between them. CDR3 loop: CASSLAEEQYF. The CDR3 nucleotides read TGTGCCAGCAGCCTGGCGGAGGAGCAGTACTTC.

This clone was counted a single time. This CDR3 is CASSLARDTIYF. CDR3 DNA sequence: TGTGCCAGCAGCTTAGCGAGGGACACCATATATTTT. This chain joins TRBV7-2 and TRBJ1-3; unclear D gene. V was trimmed by 0 bases and J by 8 bases, leaving 5 bases between them. The germline CDR1 and CDR2 sequences are SGHTA and FQGNSA. This CDR3 is built from 12 residues.

V and J are TRBV30 and TRBJ1-1; unclear D gene. Germline values: CDR1 GTSNPN, CDR2 SVGIG (reference sequence). This CDR3 is 10 amino acids long. V lost 8 bases and J 1 base, leaving 5 bases between the germline ends. Written as DNA, the CDR3 is TGTGCCCACGGGAACACTGAAGCTTTCTTT. Its protein is CAHGNTEAFF.

The V gene is TRBV6-2 or TRBV6-3, the J gene TRBJ2-7; 8 bases map to TRBD1. This CDR3 comprises 19 residues. Germline V gene sequence: CDR1 MNHEY, CDR2 SVGEGT. V lost 1 base, J lost 9 bases, and 23 bases stayed unmatched. The CDR3 DNA follows: TGTGCCAGCAGTTACTTAGCCGGGACAGGTTTCGACGGCGCAAAAGGGCAGTACTTC. As protein: CASSYLAGTGFDGAKGQYF.

The chain is built from TRBV9 and TRBJ2-1; 8 positions agree with TRBD1. This CDR3 is built from 17 residues. CDR1 is SGDLS and CDR2 is YYNGEE in the germline V gene. After removal of 2 bases from V and 1 base from J, the junction contained 8 bases not matched to a gene. The CDR3 spells CASSVLGTGPSYNEQFF. The CDR3 DNA sequence: TGTGCCAGCAGCGTGCTCGGGACAGGTCCTTCCTACAATGAGCAGTTCTTC.

The chain employs TRBV7-9 and TRBJ1-2, with 12 positions matching TRBD1. Per the germline V gene, CDR1 is SEHNR and CDR2 is FQNEAQ (reference sequence). The ends lost 3 bases at V and 7 bases at J; junction bases unmatched: 6. The CDR3 has 15 amino acids. CDR3 amino acids: CASSFRDRGQGGYTF. As DNA, the CDR3 is TGTGCCAGCAGCTTCCGGGACAGGGGGCAGGGTGGCTACACCTTC.

This chain links TRBV5-1 with TRBJ2-1; D gene ambiguous. The V gene lost 0 bases and the J gene lost 5 bases, with 12 bases spanning the gap. The CDR3 spans 15 residues. Germline CDR1 and CDR2: SGHRS and YFSETQ. In DNA form, the CDR3 reads TGCGCCAGCAGCTTGGTTAGCAGAAAAGACAATGAGCAGTTCTTC. It is translated as CASSLVSRKDNEQFF.

V usage is TRBV11-2 and J usage is TRBJ1-6; no reliable D call. The CDR3 sequence is 15 residues long. Germline loops: CDR1 SGHAT, CDR2 FQNNGV. Trimming removed 5 bases from V and 6 bases from J, with 14 bases in between. The chain's CDR3 is CASSPSVGPNSPLHF. CDR3 nucleotides: TGTGCCAGCAGCCCCTCTGTGGGCCCTAATTCACCCCTCCACTTT.

The rearrangement links TRBV5-1 to TRBJ2-7, with D perhaps matching TRBD1 (6 bases). Germline CDR1 SGHRS, CDR2 YFSETQ. The CDR3 extends over 13 amino acids. Trimming left V 0 bases short and J 6 bases short, with 10 bases between. CDR3 sequence (DNA): TGCGCCAGCAGCTTGGAGCCCAGGGGCGAGCAGTACTTC. Translated, it gives CASSLEPRGEQYF.

The chain recombines TRBV2 with TRBJ2-3, with 9 bases aligning to TRBD2. V lost 8 bases to trimming and J lost 6 bases; unmatched junction nucleotides: 15. The germline V gene encodes CDR1 SNHLY and CDR2 FYNNEI. The CDR3 spans 16 residues. The CDR3 loop is CASYGVAGAHADTQYF. In nucleotides, the CDR3 is TGTGCCAGCTACGGGGTAGCGGGGGCCCACGCGGATACGCAGTATTTT.